Presented here are 7 T cell receptor beta chains from one specimen sequenced in a study of CD8 T cells in Susac syndrome. When the RNA was reverse transcribed, random hexamers were used with an input of roughly 0.5 to 1 ug. Each CDR3 protein is one row after TCRdb ran MiXCR on the immunoSEQ multiplex PCR reads. Among some 130,000 distinct CDR3 sequences listed, roughly 96% were seen once. Material: CD4+ T cells from PBMCs. Source of these receptors: a human donor in good health.

The chain recombines TRBV20-1 with TRBJ1-2, with a tentative D call TRBD1 (5 bases). Germline lookup yields CDR1 DFQATT and CDR2 SNEGSKA (reference sequence). The CDR3 runs 13 residues. V gave up 5 bases and J gave up 4 bases, with 14 bases separating them. CDR3 coding DNA: TGCAGTGCTCGGGACGTCAGGATCTATGGCTACACCTTC. As protein: CSARDVRIYGYTF.

This chain joins TRBV5-1 and TRBJ2-5; TRBD2 is a possible D gene (6 bases). Germline lookup yields CDR1 SGHRS and CDR2 YFSETQ. V was cut by 0 bases and J by 5 bases, with 11 bases left in between. The CDR3 extends over 14 amino acids. CDR3 DNA sequence: TGCGCCAGCAGCTTGGCCATGGCGGGGGAGACCCAGTACTTC. Protein product: CASSLAMAGETQYF.

This chain links TRBV28 with TRBJ2-7, with TRBD2 matching over 10 bases. Looked up from germline, CDR1 is MDHEN and CDR2 is SYDVKM. This CDR3 spans 14 amino acids. V shed 6 bases, J shed 5 bases, and the junction held 7 bases outside the gene matches. The CDR3 protein is CASRKAGGRDEQYF. As DNA, the CDR3 is TGTGCCAGCAGGAAAGCGGGAGGGCGCGACGAGCAGTACTTC.

This clonotype was observed a single time. The chain uses TRBV29-1 and TRBJ2-1, with D unresolved. The V gene's germline CDR1 is SQVTM and CDR2 ANQGSEA. The germline V and J ends were trimmed by 3 bases and 3 bases, with 9 bases remaining between them. The CDR3 sequence is 13 residues long. The DNA of the CDR3 is TGCAGCGTTGACCCTGGCCTCTACAATGAGCAGTTCTTC. Amino acid sequence: CSVDPGLYNEQFF.

The V and J genes are TRBV7-2 and TRBJ2-7; unclear D gene. Germline V gives CDR1 SGHTA, CDR2 FQGNSA. The CDR3 is made up of 15 amino acids. The germline V and J ends were trimmed by 1 base and 0 bases, with 10 bases remaining between them. This CDR3 is CASSLGVRRSYEQYF. The CDR3 bases are TGTGCCAGCAGCTTAGGGGTACGCCGCTCCTACGAGCAGTACTTC.

Written as DNA, the CDR3 is TGTGCCAGCTCACCCTCAGGATTTAGCACTGAAGCTTTCTTT. Its protein product is CASSPSGFSTEAFF. The V and J genes are TRBV18 and TRBJ1-1; D uncertain. Germline V lookup: CDR1 KGHSH, CDR2 LQKENI. V was cut by 3 bases and J by 4 bases, with 12 bases left in between. The CDR3 has 14 residues.

This chain connects TRBV27 to TRBJ2-1; 7 bases are a match to TRBD2. After removal of 5 bases from V and 0 bases from J, the junction contained 10 bases not matched to a gene. Germline V gene lookup returns CDR1 MNHEY and CDR2 SMNVEV (reference sequence). The CDR3 covers 17 residues. This CDR3 is CASSLKTSPSSYNEQFF. CDR3 coding DNA: TGTGCCAGCAGTCTAAAGACTAGCCCGAGCTCCTACAATGAGCAGTTCTTC.